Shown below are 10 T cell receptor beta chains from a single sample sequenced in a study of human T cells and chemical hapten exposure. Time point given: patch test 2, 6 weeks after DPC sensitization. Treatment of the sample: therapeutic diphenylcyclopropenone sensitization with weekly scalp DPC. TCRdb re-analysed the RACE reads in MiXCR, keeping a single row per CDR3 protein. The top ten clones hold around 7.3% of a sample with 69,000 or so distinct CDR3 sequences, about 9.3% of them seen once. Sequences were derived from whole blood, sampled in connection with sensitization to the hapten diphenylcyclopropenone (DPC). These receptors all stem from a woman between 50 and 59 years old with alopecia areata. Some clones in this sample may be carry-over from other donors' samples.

The CDR3 region is CASSPSLRGTEAFF. The CDR3 DNA sequence: TGTGCCAGCAGCCCCAGTCTAAGAGGGACTGAAGCTTTCTTT. The chain uses TRBV9 and TRBJ1-1; D call uncertain. The CDR3 consists of 14 residues. Germline lookup yields CDR1 SGDLS and CDR2 YYNGEE. Trimming took off 4 bases at V and 5 bases at J, with 15 bases between the two ends.

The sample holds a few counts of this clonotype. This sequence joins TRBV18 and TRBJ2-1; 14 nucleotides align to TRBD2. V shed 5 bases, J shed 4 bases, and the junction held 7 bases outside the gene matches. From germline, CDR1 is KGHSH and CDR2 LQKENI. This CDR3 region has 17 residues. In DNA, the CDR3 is TGTGCCAGCTCAACCGGGACTAGCGGGAGTGCTTACAATGAGCAGTTCTTC. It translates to CASSTGTSGSAYNEQFF.

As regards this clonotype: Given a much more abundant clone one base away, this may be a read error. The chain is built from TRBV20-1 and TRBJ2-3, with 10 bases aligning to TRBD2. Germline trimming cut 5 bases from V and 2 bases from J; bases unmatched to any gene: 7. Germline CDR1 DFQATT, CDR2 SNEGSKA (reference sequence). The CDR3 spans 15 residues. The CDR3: CSAGQLAGYTDTQYF. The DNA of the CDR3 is TGCAGTGCTGGACAACTAGCGGGATACACAGATACGCAGTATTTT.

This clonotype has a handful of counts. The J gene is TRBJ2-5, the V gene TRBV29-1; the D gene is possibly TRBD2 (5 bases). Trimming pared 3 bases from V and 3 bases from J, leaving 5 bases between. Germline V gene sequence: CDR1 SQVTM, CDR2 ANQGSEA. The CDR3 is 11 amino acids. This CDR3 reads CSVEREETQYF. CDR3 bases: TGCAGCGTTGAGAGGGAAGAGACCCAGTACTTC.

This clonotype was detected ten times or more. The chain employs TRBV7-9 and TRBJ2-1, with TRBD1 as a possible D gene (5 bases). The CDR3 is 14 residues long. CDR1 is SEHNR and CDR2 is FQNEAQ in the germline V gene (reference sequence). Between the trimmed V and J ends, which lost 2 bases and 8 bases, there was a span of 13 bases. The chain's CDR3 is CASSLIPTRDEQFF. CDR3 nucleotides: TGTGCCAGCAGCTTAATCCCCACCAGGGATGAGCAGTTCTTC. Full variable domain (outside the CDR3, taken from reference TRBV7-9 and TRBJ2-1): DTGVSQNPRHKITKRGQNVTFRCDPISEHNRLYWYRQTLGQGPEFLTYFQNEAQLEKSRLLSDRFSAERPKGSFSTLEIQRTEQGDSAMYLCASSLIPTRDEQFFGPGTRLTVL.

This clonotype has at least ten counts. The CDR3 DNA reads as TGTGCCAGCAGCTTACGACGGATCACTGAAGCTTTCTTT. Its protein is CASSLRRITEAFF. The chain has TRBV13 and TRBJ1-1; D gene uncertain. The germline V gene has CDR1 PRHDT and CDR2 FYEKMQ (reference sequence). This CDR3 has 13 residues. Trimming removed 2 bases at V and 4 bases at J, with 8 bases between.

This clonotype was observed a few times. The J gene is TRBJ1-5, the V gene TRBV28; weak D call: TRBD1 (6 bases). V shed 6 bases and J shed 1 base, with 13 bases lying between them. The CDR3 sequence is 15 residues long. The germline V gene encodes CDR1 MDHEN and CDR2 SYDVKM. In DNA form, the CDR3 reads TGTGCCAGCAGATCTAGCCAGGGGAGCAATCAGCCCCAGCATTTT. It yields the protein CASRSSQGSNQPQHF.

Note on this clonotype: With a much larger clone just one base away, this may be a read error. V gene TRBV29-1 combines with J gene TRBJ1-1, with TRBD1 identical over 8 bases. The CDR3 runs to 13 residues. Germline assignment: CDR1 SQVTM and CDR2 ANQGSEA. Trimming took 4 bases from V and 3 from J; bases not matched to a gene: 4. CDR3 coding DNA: TGCAGCGTTGGGACAGGGATGTACACTGAAGCTTTCTTT. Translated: CSVGTGMYTEAFF.

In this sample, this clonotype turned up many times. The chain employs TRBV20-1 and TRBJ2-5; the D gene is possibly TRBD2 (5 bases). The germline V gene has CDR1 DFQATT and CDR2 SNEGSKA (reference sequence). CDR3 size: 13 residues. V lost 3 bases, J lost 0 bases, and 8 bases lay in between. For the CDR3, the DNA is TGCAGTGCTAGCCCGGGATACCAAGAGACCCAGTACTTC. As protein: CSASPGYQETQYF.

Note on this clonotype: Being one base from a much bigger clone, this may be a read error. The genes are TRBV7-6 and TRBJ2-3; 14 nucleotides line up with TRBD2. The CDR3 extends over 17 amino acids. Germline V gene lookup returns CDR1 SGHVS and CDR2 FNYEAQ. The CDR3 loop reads CVSSAGTSGSGTDTQYF. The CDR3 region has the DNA TGTGTCAGCAGCGCAGGGACTAGCGGGAGTGGGACAGATACGCAGTATTTT.